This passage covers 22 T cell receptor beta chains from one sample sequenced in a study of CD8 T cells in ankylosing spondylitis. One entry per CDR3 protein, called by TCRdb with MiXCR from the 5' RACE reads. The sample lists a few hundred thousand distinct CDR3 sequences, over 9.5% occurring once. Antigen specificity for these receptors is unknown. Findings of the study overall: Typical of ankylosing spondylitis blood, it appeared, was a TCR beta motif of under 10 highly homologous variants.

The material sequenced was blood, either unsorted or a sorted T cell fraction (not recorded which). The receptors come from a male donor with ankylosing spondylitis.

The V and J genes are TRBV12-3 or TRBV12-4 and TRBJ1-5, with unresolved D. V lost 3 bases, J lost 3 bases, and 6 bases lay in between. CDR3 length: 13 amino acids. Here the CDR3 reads CASSLVVNQPQHF. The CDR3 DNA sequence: TGTGCCAGCAGTTTGGTGGTCAATCAGCCCCAGCATTTT.

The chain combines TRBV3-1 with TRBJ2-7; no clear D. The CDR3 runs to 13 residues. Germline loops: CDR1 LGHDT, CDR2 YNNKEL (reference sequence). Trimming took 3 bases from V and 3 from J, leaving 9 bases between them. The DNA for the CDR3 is TGTGCCAGCAGCCAGGGGTATGTCTACGAGCAGTACGTC. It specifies CASSQGYVYEQYV.

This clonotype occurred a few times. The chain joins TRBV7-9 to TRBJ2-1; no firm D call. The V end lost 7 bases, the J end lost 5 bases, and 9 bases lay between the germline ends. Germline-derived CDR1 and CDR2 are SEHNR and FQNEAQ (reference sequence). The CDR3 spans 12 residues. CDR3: CASTLGNNEQFF. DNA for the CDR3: TGTGCCAGCACATTGGGGAACAATGAGCAGTTCTTC.

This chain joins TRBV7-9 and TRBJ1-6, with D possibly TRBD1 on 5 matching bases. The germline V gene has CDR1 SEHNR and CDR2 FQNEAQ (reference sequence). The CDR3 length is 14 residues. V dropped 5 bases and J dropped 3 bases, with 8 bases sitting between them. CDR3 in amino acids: CASSPDSYNSPLHF. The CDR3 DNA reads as TGTGCCAGCAGCCCAGACAGCTATAATTCACCCCTCCACTTT. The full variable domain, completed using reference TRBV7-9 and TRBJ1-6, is DTGVSQNPRHKITKRGQNVTFRCDPISEHNRLYWYRQTLGQGPEFLTYFQNEAQLEKSRLLSDRFSAERPKGSFSTLEIQRTEQGDSAMYLCASSPDSYNSPLHFGNGTRLTVT.

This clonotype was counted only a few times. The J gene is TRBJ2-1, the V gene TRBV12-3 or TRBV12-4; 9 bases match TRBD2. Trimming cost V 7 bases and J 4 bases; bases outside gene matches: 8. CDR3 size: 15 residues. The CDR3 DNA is TGTGCCAGCATATCCAGCGGGAGGTTGTACAATGAGCAGTTCTTC. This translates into CASISSGRLYNEQFF.

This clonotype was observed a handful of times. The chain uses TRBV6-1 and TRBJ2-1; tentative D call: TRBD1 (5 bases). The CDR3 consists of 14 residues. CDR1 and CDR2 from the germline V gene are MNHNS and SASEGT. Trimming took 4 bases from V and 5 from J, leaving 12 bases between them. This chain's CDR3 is CASSAGQDHNEQFF. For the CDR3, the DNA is TGTGCCAGCAGTGCAGGACAAGACCACAATGAGCAGTTCTTC.

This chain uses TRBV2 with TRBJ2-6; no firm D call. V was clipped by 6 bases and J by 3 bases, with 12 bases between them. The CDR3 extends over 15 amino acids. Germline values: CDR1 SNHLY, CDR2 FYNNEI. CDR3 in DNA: TGTGCCAGCAGGAAGAGCGAACGTGGGGCCAACGTCCTGACTTTC. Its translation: CASRKSERGANVLTF.

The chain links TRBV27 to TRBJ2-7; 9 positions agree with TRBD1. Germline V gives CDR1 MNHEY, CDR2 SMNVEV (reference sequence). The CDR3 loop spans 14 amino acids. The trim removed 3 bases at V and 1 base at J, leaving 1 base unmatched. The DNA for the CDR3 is TGTGCCAGCAGTTTCGGGACAGGGTCCTACGAGCAGTACTTC. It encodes CASSFGTGSYEQYF.

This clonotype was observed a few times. Here the CDR3 DNA reads TGCGCCAGCAGTGGGGAGCAACAAGAACCCCTCCACTTT. Its protein product is CASSGEQQEPLHF. The J gene is TRBJ1-6, the V gene TRBV10-2, with D unclear. The CDR3 consists of 13 residues. Germline CDR1 and CDR2: WSHSY and SAAADI. The germline V and J ends were trimmed by 4 bases and 12 bases, with 13 bases remaining between them.

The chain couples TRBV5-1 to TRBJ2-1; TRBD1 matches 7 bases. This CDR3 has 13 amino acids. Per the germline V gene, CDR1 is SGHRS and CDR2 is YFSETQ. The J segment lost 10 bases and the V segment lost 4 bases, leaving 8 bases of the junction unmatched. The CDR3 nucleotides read TGCGCCAGCAGCATTCCGGGACAGCAAGAGCAGTTCTTC. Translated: CASSIPGQQEQFF.

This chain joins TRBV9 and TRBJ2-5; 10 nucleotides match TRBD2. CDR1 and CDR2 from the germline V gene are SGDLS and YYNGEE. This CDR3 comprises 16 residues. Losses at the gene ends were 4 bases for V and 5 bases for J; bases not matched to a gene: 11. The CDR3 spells CASSPMGLAGAETQYF. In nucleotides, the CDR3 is TGTGCCAGCAGCCCCATGGGGCTAGCGGGAGCGGAGACCCAGTACTTC.

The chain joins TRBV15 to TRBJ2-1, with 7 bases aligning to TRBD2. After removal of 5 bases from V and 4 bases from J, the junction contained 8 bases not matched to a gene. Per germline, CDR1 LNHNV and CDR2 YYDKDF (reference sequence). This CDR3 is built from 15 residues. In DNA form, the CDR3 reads TGTGCCACCAGCTCTGCTAGCGGATCATACAATGAGCAGTTCTTC. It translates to CATSSASGSYNEQFF.

The CDR3 is CSAPGIQSSYNEQFF. The CDR3, as DNA: TGCAGTGCCCCCGGCATTCAGAGCTCCTACAATGAGCAGTTCTTC. The chain combines TRBV20-1 with TRBJ2-1; D uncertain. Germline CDR1 DFQATT, CDR2 SNEGSKA (reference sequence). There are 15 residues in the CDR3. V dropped 6 bases and J dropped 0 bases, with 15 bases sitting between them.

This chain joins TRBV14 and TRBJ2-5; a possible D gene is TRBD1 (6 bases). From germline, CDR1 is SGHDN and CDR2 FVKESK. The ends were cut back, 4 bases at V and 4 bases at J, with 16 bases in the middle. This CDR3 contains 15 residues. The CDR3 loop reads CASSRRQVRGETQYF. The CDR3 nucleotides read TGTGCCAGCAGCCGTCGACAGGTCCGGGGAGAGACCCAGTACTTC. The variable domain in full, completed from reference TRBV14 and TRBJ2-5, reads EAGVTQFPSHSVIEKGQTVTLRCDPISGHDNLYWYRRVMGKEIKFLLHFVKESKQDESGMPNNRFLAERTGGTYSTLKVQPAELEDSGVYFCASSRRQVRGETQYFGPGTRLLVL.

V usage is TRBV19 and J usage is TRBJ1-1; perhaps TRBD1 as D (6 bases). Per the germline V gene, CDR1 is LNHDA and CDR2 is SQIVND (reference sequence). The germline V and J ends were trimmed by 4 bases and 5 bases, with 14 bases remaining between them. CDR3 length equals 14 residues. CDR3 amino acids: CASSRYREWTEAFF. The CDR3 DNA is TGTGCCAGTAGTAGGTACAGGGAGTGGACTGAAGCTTTCTTT.

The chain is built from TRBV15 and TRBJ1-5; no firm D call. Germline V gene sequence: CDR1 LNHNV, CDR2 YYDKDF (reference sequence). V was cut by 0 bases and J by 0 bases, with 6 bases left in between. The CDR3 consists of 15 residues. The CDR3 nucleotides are TGTGCCACCAGCAGAGAGTTAAATAGCAATCAGCCCCAGCATTTT. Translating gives CATSRELNSNQPQHF.

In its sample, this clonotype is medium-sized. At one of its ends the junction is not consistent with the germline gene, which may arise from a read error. The CDR3 spells CASSLAGTYNEQFF. The DNA for the CDR3 is TGCGCCAGCAGCTTGGCGGGGACCTACAATGAGCAGTTCTTC. The gene calls are TRBV7-2 and TRBJ2-1, with D perhaps TRBD2 (6 bases). The CDR3 covers 14 residues. Germline lookup yields CDR1 SGHTA and CDR2 FQGNSA. The full variable domain, with the rest looked up from reference TRBV7-2 and TRBJ2-1, is GAGVSQSPSNKVTEKGKDVELRCDPISGHTALYWYRQSLGQGLEFLIYFQGNSAPDKSGLPSDRFSAERTGGSVSTLTIQRTQQEDSAVYLCASSLAGTYNEQFFGPGTRLTVL.

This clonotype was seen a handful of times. For the CDR3, the DNA is TGTGCCAGCAGTTTGTACAGGGGGCGAATAGAGACCCAGTACTTC. Protein sequence: CASSLYRGRIETQYF. This chain links TRBV27 with TRBJ2-5; 9 bases fit TRBD1. CDR1 MNHEY and CDR2 SMNVEV come from the germline V gene (reference sequence). This CDR3 is 15 amino acids long. With 3 bases clipped from V and 4 bases from J, the junction kept 6 bases outside the gene matches.

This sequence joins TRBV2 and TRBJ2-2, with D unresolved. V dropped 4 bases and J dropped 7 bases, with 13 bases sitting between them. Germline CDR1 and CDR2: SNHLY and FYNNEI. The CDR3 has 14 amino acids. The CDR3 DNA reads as TGTGCCAGCAGTGGACAACATCTAGGCGGGGAGCTGTTTTTT. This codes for CASSGQHLGGELFF.

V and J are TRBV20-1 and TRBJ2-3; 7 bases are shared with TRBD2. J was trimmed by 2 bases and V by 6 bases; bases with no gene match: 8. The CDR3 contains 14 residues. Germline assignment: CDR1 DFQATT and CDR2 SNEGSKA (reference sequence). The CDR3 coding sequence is TGCAGTGCCCCTCGGGCGGGAGTCACAGATACGCAGTATTTT. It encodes CSAPRAGVTDTQYF.

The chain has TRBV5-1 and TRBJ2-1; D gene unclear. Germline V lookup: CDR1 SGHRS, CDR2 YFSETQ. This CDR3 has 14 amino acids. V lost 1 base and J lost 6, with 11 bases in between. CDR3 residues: CASSLIGSRNEQFF. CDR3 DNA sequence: TGCGCCAGCAGCTTGATCGGGTCCCGCAATGAGCAGTTCTTC.

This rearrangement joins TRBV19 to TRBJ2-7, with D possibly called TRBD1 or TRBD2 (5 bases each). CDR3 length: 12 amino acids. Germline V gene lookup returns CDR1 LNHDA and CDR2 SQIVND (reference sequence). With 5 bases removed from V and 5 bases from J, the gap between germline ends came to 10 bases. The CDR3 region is CASSVTGHEQYF. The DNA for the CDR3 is TGTGCCAGTAGTGTCACGGGGCACGAGCAGTACTTC.